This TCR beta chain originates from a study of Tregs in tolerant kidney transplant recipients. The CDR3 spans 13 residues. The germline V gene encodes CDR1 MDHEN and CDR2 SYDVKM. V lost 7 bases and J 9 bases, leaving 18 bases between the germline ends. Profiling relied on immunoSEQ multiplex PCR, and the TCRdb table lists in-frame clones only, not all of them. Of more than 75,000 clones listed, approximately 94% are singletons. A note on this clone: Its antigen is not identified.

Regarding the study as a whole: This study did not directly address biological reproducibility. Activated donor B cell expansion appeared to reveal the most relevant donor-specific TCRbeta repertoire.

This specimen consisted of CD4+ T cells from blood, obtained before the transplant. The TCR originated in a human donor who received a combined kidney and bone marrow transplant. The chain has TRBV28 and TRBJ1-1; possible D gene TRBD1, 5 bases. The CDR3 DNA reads TGTGCCAGCACCGGAGGGGTCCCTCCGAAAGCTTTCTTT. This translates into CASTGGVPPKAFF.